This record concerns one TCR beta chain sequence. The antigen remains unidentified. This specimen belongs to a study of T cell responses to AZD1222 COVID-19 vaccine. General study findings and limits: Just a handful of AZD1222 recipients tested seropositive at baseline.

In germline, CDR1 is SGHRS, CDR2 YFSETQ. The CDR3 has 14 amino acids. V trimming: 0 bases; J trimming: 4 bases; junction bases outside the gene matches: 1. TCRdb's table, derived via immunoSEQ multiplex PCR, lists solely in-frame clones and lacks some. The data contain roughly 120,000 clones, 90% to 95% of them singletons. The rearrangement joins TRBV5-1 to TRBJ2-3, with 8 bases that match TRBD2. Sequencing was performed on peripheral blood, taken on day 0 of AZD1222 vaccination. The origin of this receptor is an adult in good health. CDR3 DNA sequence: TGCGCCAGCAGCTTGGAGACTAGCGCAGATACGCAGTATTTT. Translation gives CASSLETSADTQYF.